This TCR beta chain was recorded in a study of PD-1 blockade in classical Hodgkin lymphoma. Across the whole study: Nivolumab was administered to patients intravenously at 3 mg/kg every 2 weeks.

Study-level points and caveats: Healthy donors were reported to have higher baseline TCR diversity than newly diagnosed patients. Significant TCR diversity gains by C4D1 occurred in CD4+ but not CD8+ cells. With respect to the repertoire differences, their causes, possibly disease activity or prior therapy, remain undefined.

Every one of the patients relapsed after autologous stem cell transplantation (brentuximab vedotin exposure was variable). The study isolated CD8+ T cells from thawed PBMCs by magnetic negative selection. Germline CDR1 is MGHDK and CDR2 is SYGVNS. With termini counted, the CDR3 has 15 amino acids. As to this clone: Its antigen remains unidentified. No conserved phenylalanine or tryptophan is present at the end of the CDR3, so a read error is the likely explanation. The DNA is left out, because the CDR3 cannot be placed on it with certainty; the CDR3 is given as TCRdb lists it.

Some clones are missing from TCRdb's copy, which holds only in-frame ones; the method was immunoSEQ multiplex PCR. This sample has about 5,600 clones, with over 75% found just once. The specimen was CD8+ T cells from blood, collected at baseline. V gene TRBV25-1 combines with J gene TRBJ2-3; TRBD2, the table's D call, lacks a check against the DNA. The sequence was obtained from a human donor with classical Hodgkin lymphoma. The chain's CDR3 is CASILTRGTSGGAVL.